This T cell receptor (beta chain) was sequenced in a study of Graves' ophthalmopathy and Graves' hyperthyroidism. Amplification from RNA transcripts yielded the TCR beta CDR3 regions. HTBI primers were used in a first-round RT-PCR, which preceded a second-round multiplex PCR. A single record per CDR3 protein comes from TCRdb applying MiXCR to the multiplex PCR reads. In the table there are approximately 700,000 distinct CDR3 sequences, 40% of which are singletons. Ineligible for inclusion were patients with other autoimmune diseases, uncontrolled infections, pregnancy or lactation. The CDR3 has 16 residues. Trimming at V came to 5 bases and at J to 1 base, leaving 7 bases not matched to a gene. Looked up from germline, CDR1 is LNHDA and CDR2 is SQIVND (reference sequence).

The sequence was obtained from an adult man with Graves' ophthalmopathy. This chain links TRBV19 with TRBJ2-7; 11 bases agree with TRBD2. The source material was peripheral blood. The CDR3 DNA is TGTGCCAGTAGTTCGACTAGCGGGATTCTATCCTACGAGCAGTACTTC. It translates to CASSSTSGILSYEQYF. The whole variable domain, filled in from reference TRBV19 and TRBJ2-7, reads DGGITQSPKYLFRKEGQNVTLSCEQNLNHDAMYWYRQDPGQGLRLIYYSQIVNDFQKGDIAEGYSVSREKKESFPLTVTSAQKNPTAFYLCASSSTSGILSYEQYFGPGTRLTVT.